The text below deals with one TCR beta chain. What it binds is unknown. CDR1 is LNHDA, CDR2 SQIVND, per germline (reference sequence). The ends were cut back, 4 bases at V and 7 bases at J, with 17 bases in the middle. CDR3 length: 15 amino acids. The entry originates in a study of cytomegalovirus exposure and HLA in healthy donors. Regarding the study as a whole: Among the sequence variants, a highly shared cluster was likely an artifact of sequencing. A link between a missense DCLRE1C variant and TCR beta V- and J-gene trimming emerged from a later analysis. After further analysis at a later stage, 15,000 to 20,000 TCR beta sequences were associated with HLA alleles at 0.05 false discovery rate.

In the PCR, 60 Vbeta and 13 Jbeta primers were used. The assay was immunoSEQ multiplex PCR, and TCRdb's table has in-frame clones only and misses some. The profile shows about 160,000 clones, 82% of them singletons. This rearrangement joins TRBV19 to TRBJ1-5; D ambiguous. Sequenced input: PBMCs. This sequence was found in a male donor in good health and CMV-seronegative. In DNA form, the CDR3 reads TGTGCCAGTAGTACCCCGGGAGGGAAGGTGCAGCCCCAGCATTTT. Translating gives CASSTPGGKVQPQHF.